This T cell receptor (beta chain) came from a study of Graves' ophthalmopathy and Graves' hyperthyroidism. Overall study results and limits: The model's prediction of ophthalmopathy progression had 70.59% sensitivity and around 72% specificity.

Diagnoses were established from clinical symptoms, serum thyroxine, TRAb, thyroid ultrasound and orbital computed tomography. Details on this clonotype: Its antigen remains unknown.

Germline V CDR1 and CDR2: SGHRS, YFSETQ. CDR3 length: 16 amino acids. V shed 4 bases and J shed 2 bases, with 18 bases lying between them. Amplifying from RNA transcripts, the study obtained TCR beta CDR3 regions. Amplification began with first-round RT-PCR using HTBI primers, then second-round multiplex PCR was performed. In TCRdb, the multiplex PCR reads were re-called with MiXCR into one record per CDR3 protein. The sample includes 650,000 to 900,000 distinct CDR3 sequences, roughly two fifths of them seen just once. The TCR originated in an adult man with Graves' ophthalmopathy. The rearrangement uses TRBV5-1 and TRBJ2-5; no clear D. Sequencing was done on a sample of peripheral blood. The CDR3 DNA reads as TGCGCCAGCAGCCCAAACGTAGGCAGCCCACAAGAGACCCAGTACTTC. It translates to CASSPNVGSPQETQYF. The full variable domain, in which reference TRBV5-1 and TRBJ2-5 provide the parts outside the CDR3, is KAGVTQTPRYLIKTRGQQVTLSCSPISGHRSVSWYQQTPGQGLQFLFEYFSETQRNKGNFPGRFSGRQFSNSRSEMNVSTLELGDSALYLCASSPNVGSPQETQYFGPGTRLLVL.